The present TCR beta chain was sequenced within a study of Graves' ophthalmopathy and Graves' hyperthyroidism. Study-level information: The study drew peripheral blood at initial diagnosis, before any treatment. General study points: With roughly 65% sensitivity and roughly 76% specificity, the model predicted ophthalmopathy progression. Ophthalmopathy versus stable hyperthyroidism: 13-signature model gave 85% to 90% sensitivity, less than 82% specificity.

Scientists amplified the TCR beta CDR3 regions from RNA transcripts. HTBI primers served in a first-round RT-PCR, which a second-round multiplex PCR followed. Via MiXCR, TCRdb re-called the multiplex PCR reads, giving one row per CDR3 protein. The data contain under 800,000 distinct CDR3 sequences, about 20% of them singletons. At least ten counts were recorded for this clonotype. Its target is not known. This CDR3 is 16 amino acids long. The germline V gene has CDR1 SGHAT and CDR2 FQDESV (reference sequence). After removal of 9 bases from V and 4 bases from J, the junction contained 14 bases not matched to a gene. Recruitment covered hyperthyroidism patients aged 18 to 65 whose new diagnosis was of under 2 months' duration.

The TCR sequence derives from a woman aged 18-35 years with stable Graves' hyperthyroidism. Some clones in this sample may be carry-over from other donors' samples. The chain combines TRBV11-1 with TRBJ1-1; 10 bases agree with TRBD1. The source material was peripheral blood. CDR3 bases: TGTGCCAGTAGGACGAACCGGGACAGGGGTCGCACTGAAGCTTTCTTT. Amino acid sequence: CASRTNRDRGRTEAFF.